Sequencing of this T cell receptor (beta chain) was carried out in a study of blood T cell repertoires in COVID-19. Original processing notes: By means of reference gene primer amplification, nucleated cell counts were estimated. TCRdb's table, derived via immunoSEQ multiplex PCR, lists solely in-frame clones and lacks some. That table is the source of V, J and clone size, and D and trimming were worked out from the DNA. The sample shows about 350,000 clones, about 87% of them seen only once. The age range of participants was 18 to 89 years, with residence in under 30 US areas. Recovered Cohort 3 donors showed two negative PCRs, clearance, or symptom resolution. In germline, CDR1 is SGHNT, CDR2 YYREEE (reference sequence). The CDR3 loop spans 16 amino acids. V was trimmed by 1 base and J by 2 bases, leaving 10 bases between them.

The sequencing input was PBMCs or T cells enriched from blood (not recorded which). The J gene is TRBJ2-6, the V gene TRBV5-4, with D maybe TRBD2 (7 bases). This sequence originates from a young woman who had recovered from COVID-19. The CDR3 region is CASSLRGTTGANVLTF. The CDR3 region has the DNA TGTGCCAGCAGCTTGAGGGGGACTACTGGGGCCAACGTCCTGACTTTC.